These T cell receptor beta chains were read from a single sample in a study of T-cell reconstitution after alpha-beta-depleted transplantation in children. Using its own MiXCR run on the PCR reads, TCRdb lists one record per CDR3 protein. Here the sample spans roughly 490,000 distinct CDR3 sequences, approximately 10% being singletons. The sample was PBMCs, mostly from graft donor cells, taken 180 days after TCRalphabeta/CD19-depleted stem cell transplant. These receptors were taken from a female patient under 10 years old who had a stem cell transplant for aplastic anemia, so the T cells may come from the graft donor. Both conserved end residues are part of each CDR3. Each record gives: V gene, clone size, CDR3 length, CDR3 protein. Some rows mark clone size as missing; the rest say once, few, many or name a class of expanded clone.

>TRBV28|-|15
CASSPQLTGANVLTF
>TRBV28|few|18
CASSLPSGASIPYNEQFF
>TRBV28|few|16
CASSFAGTGGFSEAFF
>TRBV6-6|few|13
CASSLPGQGIQYF
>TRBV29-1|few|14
CSVTGLVGTGELFF
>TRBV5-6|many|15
CASTEMGLATNEQFF
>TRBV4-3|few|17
CASSQDFPDRALDGYTF
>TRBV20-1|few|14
CSAREPGRGETQYF
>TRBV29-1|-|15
CSVGAGRTNTGELFF
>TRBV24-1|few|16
CATSDSLAGHYNEQFF
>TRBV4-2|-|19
CASSQESHRLAKNTGELFF
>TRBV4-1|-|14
CASSQEFKTYGYTF
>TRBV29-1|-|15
CSALTSPGIYNEQFF
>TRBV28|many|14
CASSLQGATTEAFF
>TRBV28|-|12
CAIATNLWPQHF
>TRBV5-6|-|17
CASSLLVSGRYQETQYF
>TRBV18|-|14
CASSPPRDRGEQFF
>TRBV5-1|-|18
CASSFMPFRDRPAFVLFF
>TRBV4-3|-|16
CASSRTVAGFYNEQFF
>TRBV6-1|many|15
CASSDRGHSNQPQHF
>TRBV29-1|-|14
CSVAGGGKGNEQFF
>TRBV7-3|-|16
CASSLGTSRTTGELFF
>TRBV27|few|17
CASSLQLGGGGINGYTF
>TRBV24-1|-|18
CATSDPGLAGLSYNEQFF
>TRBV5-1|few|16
CASSDTALAGGNEQFF
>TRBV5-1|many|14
CASRGDSLNTEAFF
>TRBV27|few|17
CASSFSDRKGSTGELFF
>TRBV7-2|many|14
CASSRDRGNEKLFF
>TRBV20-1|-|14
CSARRGRMGTEAFF
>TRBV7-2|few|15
CASSLEGNGANVLTF
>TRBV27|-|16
CASSFIPPDSTGELFF
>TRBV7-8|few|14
CASSPQGGAGTQYF
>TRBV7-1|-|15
CAPKRTVPGGETQYF
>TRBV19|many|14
CASSAGTANYGYTF
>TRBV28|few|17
CASSRPPSGTGNQPQHF
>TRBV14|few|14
CASSQLAPYNEQFF
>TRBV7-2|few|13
CASSQHPGLEAFF
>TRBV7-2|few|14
CASRQGGGREKLFF
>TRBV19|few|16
CASSNESCRLYNEQFF
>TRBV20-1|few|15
CSAPRGLAEYNEQFF
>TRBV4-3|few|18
CASSHLAGLPGSYNEQFF
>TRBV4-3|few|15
CASSRLHFSLDEQYF
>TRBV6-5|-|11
CASGGLDGYTF
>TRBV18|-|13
CASSPIRGDGYTF
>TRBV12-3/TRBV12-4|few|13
CASNPSSGETQYF
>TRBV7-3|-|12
CASSFQLGEQFF
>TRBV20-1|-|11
CSAPPGFEQFF
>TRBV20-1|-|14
CSASSRETPDTQYF
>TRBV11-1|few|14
CASSFWGPSSEQFF
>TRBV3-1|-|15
CASSETGGSYNEQFF